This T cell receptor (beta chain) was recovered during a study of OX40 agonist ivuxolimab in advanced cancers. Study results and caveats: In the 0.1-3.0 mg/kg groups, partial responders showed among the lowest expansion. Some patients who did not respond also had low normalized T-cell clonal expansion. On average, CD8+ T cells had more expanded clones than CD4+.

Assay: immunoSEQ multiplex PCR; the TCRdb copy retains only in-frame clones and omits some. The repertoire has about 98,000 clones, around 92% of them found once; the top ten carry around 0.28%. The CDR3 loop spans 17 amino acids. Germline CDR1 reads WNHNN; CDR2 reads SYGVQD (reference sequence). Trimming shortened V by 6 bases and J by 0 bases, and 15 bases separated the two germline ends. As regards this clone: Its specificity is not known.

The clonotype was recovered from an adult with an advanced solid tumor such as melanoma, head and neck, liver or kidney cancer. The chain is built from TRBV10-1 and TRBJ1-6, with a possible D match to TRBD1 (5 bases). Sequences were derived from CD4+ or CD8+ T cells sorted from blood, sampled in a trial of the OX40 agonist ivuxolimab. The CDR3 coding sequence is TGCGCCAGCAGGAGCTTCCGGGGGAGCTCCTATAATTCACCCCTCCACTTT. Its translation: CASRSFRGSSYNSPLHF.